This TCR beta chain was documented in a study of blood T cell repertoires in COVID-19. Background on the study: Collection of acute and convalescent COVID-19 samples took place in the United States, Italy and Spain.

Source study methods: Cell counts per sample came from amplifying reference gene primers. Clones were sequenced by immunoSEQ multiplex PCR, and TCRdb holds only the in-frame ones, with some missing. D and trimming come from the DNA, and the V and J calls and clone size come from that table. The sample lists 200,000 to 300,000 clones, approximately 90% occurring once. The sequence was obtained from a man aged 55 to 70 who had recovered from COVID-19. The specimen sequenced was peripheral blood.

The CDR3 DNA reads as TGTGCCAGCAGCGTAGAGGGCGGGGGGGGCACAGATACGCAGTATTTT. Translated, it gives CASSVEGGGGTDTQYF. The chain is built from TRBV9 and TRBJ2-3; 9 bases agree with TRBD2. Germline lookup yields CDR1 SGDLS and CDR2 YYNGEE. The CDR3 extends over 16 amino acids. Germline trimming cut 0 bases from V and 1 base from J; bases unmatched to any gene: 3.